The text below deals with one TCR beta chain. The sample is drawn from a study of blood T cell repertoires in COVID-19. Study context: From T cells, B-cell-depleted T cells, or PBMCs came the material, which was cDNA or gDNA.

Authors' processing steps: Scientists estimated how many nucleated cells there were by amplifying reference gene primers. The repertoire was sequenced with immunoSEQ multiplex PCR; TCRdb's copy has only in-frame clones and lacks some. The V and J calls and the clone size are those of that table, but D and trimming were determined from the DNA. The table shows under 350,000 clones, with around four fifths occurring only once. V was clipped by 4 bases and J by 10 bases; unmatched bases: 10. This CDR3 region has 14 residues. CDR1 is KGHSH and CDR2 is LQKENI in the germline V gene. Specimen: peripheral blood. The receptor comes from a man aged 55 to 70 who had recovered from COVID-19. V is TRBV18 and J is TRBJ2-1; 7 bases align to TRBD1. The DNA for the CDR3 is TGTGCCAGCTCACACTCCGACAGGGTTGGGGAGCAGTTCTTC. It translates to CASSHSDRVGEQFF. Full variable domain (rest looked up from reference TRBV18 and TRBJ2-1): NAGVMQNPRHLVRRRGQEARLRCSPMKGHSHVYWYRQLPEEGLKFMVYLQKENIIDESGMPKERFSAEFPKEGPSILRIQQVVRGDSAAYFCASSHSDRVGEQFFGPGTRLTVL.